This T cell receptor (beta chain) was captured by sequencing in a study of control samples from healthy donors and cancer patients. There are 14 residues in the CDR3. V was clipped by 7 bases and J by 6 bases; unmatched bases: 9. Per the germline V gene, CDR1 is MDHEN and CDR2 is SYDVKM. Generated by immunoSEQ multiplex PCR, the TCRdb table keeps only in-frame clones and is missing some. This repertoire shows around 130,000 clones, 89% found once; its top ten account for about 7.6%. Sequenced sample: PBMCs. The receptor was derived from a man aged 50-59 years with head and neck cancer. This chain joins TRBV28 and TRBJ2-7; 10 bases fit TRBD1. The CDR3 nucleotides are TGTGCCAGCACCTCCGGGACAGGGGCACTCGAGCAGTACTTC. It specifies CASTSGTGALEQYF.